In its sample, the clone carrying this T cell receptor beta chain was seen once. This specimen belongs to a study of post-analysis software for immune sequencing data. Unique molecular identifiers were present in the TCR beta cDNA libraries. TCRdb fed the PCR reads into MiXCR, producing one record per CDR3 protein. Among 150,000 or so distinct CDR3 sequences listed, around 34% were seen once. CDR1 SGHRS and CDR2 YFSETQ come from the germline V gene. This CDR3 contains 15 residues. With 4 bases removed from V and 0 bases from J, the gap between germline ends came to 11 bases. The V and J genes are TRBV5-1 and TRBJ1-5, with a weak D call TRBD1 (5 bases). Source: blood, taken after autologous hematopoietic stem cell transplantation. The sequence came from a girl aged 5-17 years with multiple sclerosis. The CDR3 DNA is TGCGCCAGCAGCCCGGGAGGGGATAGCAATCAGCCCCAGCATTTT. Translated, it gives CASSPGGDSNQPQHF.